Listed below are T cell receptor beta chains from one sample, sequenced in a study of T cell responses to AZD1222 COVID-19 vaccine. TCRdb keeps only in-frame clones here, not all; method: immunoSEQ multiplex PCR. The table has more than 150,000 clones, 94% seen once. Material: peripheral blood, obtained 28 days after the second AZD1222 dose. These TCRs come from an adult who received the AZD1222 COVID-19 vaccine. Both conserved end residues are part of each CDR3. Fields, in order: D gene, J gene, clone size, V gene, CDR3 protein, CDR3 DNA. A D gene is named only where the DNA matches it firmly. The size field is filled for only some rows; it gives once, few, many or a size class.

>.|TRBJ1-5|once|TRBV6-4
CASSLLSGNSNQPQHF
TGTGCCAGCAGTCTGTTATCGGGGAATAGCAATCAGCCCCAGCATTTT
>.|TRBJ2-2|.|TRBV4-1
CASSQVGGNTGELFF
TGCGCCAGCAGCCAAGTAGGGGGGAACACCGGGGAGCTGTTTTTT
>.|TRBJ1-1|.|TRBV19
CASTPRTLNTEAFF
TGTGCCAGTACCCCCCGGACTCTGAACACTGAAGCTTTCTTT
>.|TRBJ2-4|.|TRBV23-1
CASSQSGHEAKNIQYF
TGCGCCAGCAGTCAATCGGGGCACGAAGCCAAAAACATTCAGTACTTC
>TRBD1|TRBJ1-1|.|TRBV9
CASSGRTGPNTEAFF
TGTGCCAGCAGCGGACGGACAGGGCCGAACACTGAAGCTTTCTTT
>.|TRBJ2-7|once|TRBV15
CATSLIPDFYEQYF
TGTGCCACCAGCCTAATACCCGATTTCTACGAGCAGTACTTC
>TRBD1|TRBJ2-5|.|TRBV7-9
CASSAAGTGEGETQYF
TGTGCCAGCAGCGCAGCCGGGACAGGGGAAGGAGAGACCCAGTACTTC
>TRBD1|TRBJ1-3|.|TRBV6-4
CASTEHRGPRNTIYF
TGTGCCAGCACCGAGCACAGGGGGCCAAGAAACACCATATATTTT
>.|TRBJ1-2|.|TRBV5-5
CASSLGTNSHYGYTF
TGTGCCAGCAGCTTGGGGACAAATTCCCACTATGGCTACACCTTC
>.|TRBJ2-2|.|TRBV5-4
CASSLAGGDIGELFF
TGTGCCAGCAGCTTGGCGGGGGGCGATATCGGGGAGCTGTTTTTT
>.|TRBJ1-2|.|TRBV5-1
CASSLDRRGDGYTF
TGCGCCAGCAGCTTGGACAGGCGCGGGGATGGCTACACCTTC
>TRBD2|TRBJ2-3|.|TRBV7-2
CASSLAPSGGVDTQYF
TGTGCCAGCAGCTTAGCGCCTAGCGGGGGTGTAGATACGCAGTATTTT
>.|TRBJ2-3|.|TRBV10-3
CAISENSHTDTQYF
TGTGCCATCAGTGAGAACAGTCACACAGATACGCAGTATTTT
>TRBD2|TRBJ2-7|.|TRBV28
CASSFTGRGYEQYF
TGTGCCAGCAGTTTCACCGGGAGGGGATACGAGCAGTACTTC
>TRBD1|TRBJ2-7|.|TRBV28
CASSSPGQGSYEQYF
TGTGCCAGCAGTTCTCCGGGACAGGGATCCTACGAGCAGTACTTC
>.|TRBJ2-6|once|TRBV19
CASSTGANVLTF
TGTGCCAGCTCGACTGGGGCCAACGTCCTGACTTTC
>.|TRBJ1-1|.|TRBV20-1
CSAKHRSGAFF
TGCAGTGCTAAACATCGTTCGGGGGCTTTCTTT
>.|TRBJ2-6|.|TRBV6-5
CASILAGANVLTF
TGTGCCAGCATCCTTGCTGGGGCCAACGTCCTGACTTTC
>.|TRBJ1-5|.|TRBV27
CASRPHMETASQPQHF
TGTGCCAGCAGACCCCATATGGAGACTGCAAGTCAGCCCCAGCATTTT
>TRBD2|TRBJ2-5|.|TRBV2
CASERERETQYF
TGTGCCAGCGAGCGGGAGAGAGAGACCCAGTACTTC
>TRBD1|TRBJ2-7|.|TRBV11-2
CASSLEAGGTYEQYF
TGTGCCAGCAGCTTAGAGGCAGGGGGCACGTACGAGCAGTACTTC
>.|TRBJ2-1|.|TRBV11-1
CASSPDTYNEQFF
TGTGCCAGCAGCCCGGACACCTACAATGAGCAGTTCTTC
>.|TRBJ2-1|.|TRBV7-9
CASSARQGRGNYNEQFF
TGTGCCAGCAGCGCCCGGCAAGGGCGGGGAAACTACAATGAGCAGTTCTTC
>TRBD1|TRBJ1-1|once|TRBV7-9
CASSYKQGANTEAFF
TGTGCCAGCAGTTATAAACAGGGGGCGAACACTGAAGCTTTCTTT
>.|TRBJ2-7|.|TRBV6-1
CASSEERGYEQYF
TGTGCCAGCAGTGAAGAAAGGGGGTACGAGCAGTACTTC
>.|TRBJ1-1|.|TRBV7-9
CASSRRDGITEAFF
TGTGCCAGCAGCCGGAGGGATGGGATCACTGAAGCTTTCTTT
>.|TRBJ1-2|.|TRBV27
CASSLSRAGPNYGYTF
TGTGCCAGCAGTTTATCGAGGGCAGGGCCTAACTATGGCTACACCTTC
>TRBD1|TRBJ2-3|.|TRBV28
CASSDRGTSTDTQYF
TGTGCCAGCAGCGACAGGGGTACTAGCACAGATACGCAGTATTTT
>.|TRBJ2-7|few|TRBV27
CASRQGATYEQYF
TGTGCCAGCAGGCAAGGGGCGACCTACGAGCAGTACTTC